The rows below give T cell receptor beta chains drawn from one sample of a study of regulatory T cells in long-lasting Graves disease. TCRdb analysed the multiplex PCR reads with MiXCR anew, one entry per CDR3 protein. The sample lists some 370,000 distinct CDR3 sequences, roughly 20% occurring once. The sequencing used peripheral blood mononuclear cells (PBMCs), collected when the disease was refractory, from a patient treated with antithyroid drugs. The receptor source for this set is a female donor with Graves disease. The CDR3 runs from the conserved cysteine through the conserved F or W. Fields, in order: V gene, clone size, CDR3 protein. Not every row has a clone size; where given, it reads once, few, many or a size class.

V gene: TRBV6-1; clone size: -; CDR3 protein: CASGNGQGLGSPLHF
V gene: TRBV2; clone size: few; CDR3 protein: CASSLIPDSNQPQHF
V gene: TRBV2; clone size: -; CDR3 protein: CASSTSETGPTGELFF
V gene: TRBV7-8; clone size: -; CDR3 protein: CASSLAREVVETQYF
V gene: TRBV3-1; clone size: many; CDR3 protein: CASSPLGTNYGYTF
V gene: TRBV20-1; clone size: many; CDR3 protein: CSARDIRGVQETQYF
V gene: TRBV28; clone size: many; CDR3 protein: CASGREFTGELFF
V gene: TRBV20-1; clone size: few; CDR3 protein: CSATGSRDQPQHF
V gene: TRBV6-1; clone size: many; CDR3 protein: CASSESGSYEQYF
V gene: TRBV7-2; clone size: -; CDR3 protein: CASSSGRDEQYF
V gene: TRBV5-6; clone size: -; CDR3 protein: CASNEVNSYEQCF
V gene: TRBV5-6; clone size: -; CDR3 protein: CASSLSGKLFF
V gene: TRBV27; clone size: -; CDR3 protein: CASSFRQGTGSSGANVLTF
V gene: TRBV3-1; clone size: few; CDR3 protein: CASSQGGLAPYEQYF
V gene: TRBV29-1; clone size: many; CDR3 protein: CSVEVAAGGVGEQYF
V gene: TRBV30; clone size: -; CDR3 protein: CAWNEQFF
V gene: TRBV29-1; clone size: few; CDR3 protein: CSVVPTTSYEQYF
V gene: TRBV27; clone size: few; CDR3 protein: CASSPFGGGERPQHF
V gene: TRBV7-8; clone size: many; CDR3 protein: CASSLEGIEAFF
V gene: TRBV6-2/TRBV6-3; clone size: many; CDR3 protein: CASTPRAGGLQETQYF